Listed below are T cell receptor beta chains from one sample, sequenced in a study of liver allograft versus peripheral blood T cells. TCRdb redid the calling of the reads with MiXCR, one entry per CDR3 protein. Of several thousand distinct CDR3 sequences listed, about 15% are singletons. These receptors all stem from a human patient who had a liver transplant. Among the T cells, some may be from the graft donor. Both conserved end residues are trimmed from each CDR3. Expanded clones are given a class, and other clones once, few, many or no size at all.

j_call v_call clone_size cdr3_aa
TRBJ1-1 TRBV6-2/TRBV6-3 many ASNEGAVNTEAF
TRBJ1-2 TRBV18 medium-sized ASSPLPPGVYGYT
TRBJ1-3 TRBV12-3/TRBV12-4 NA ASRWTENTIY
TRBJ1-1 TRBV30 few AWRFGTGNTEAF
TRBJ1-2 TRBV30 NA AWRRQGESYGYT
TRBJ2-6 TRBV28 medium-sized ASSPDSGTASSGANVLT
TRBJ2-3 TRBV9 few ASSVDWFGGTSGSTDTQY
TRBJ2-1 TRBV7-3 NA VSSVIGSSYNEQF
TRBJ1-5 TRBV28 medium-sized ASRVAGSNQPQH
TRBJ1-4 TRBV6-1 medium-sized ASSKGPPSPNEKLF
TRBJ2-2 TRBV19 medium-sized ASSPTGLGTGELF
TRBJ2-1 TRBV28 medium-sized ASRTGLANEQF
TRBJ1-2 TRBV6-6 medium-sized ASSEGYGGQYGYT
TRBJ2-5 TRBV12-3/TRBV12-4 NA ASSLGGGAIISRETQY
TRBJ2-2 TRBV24-1 medium-sized ATSDPRQDPGTGELF
TRBJ2-2 TRBV28 medium-sized ASSWILAGLNTGELF
TRBJ2-1 TRBV15 medium-sized ATSREGGNRNEQF
TRBJ1-5 TRBV12-3/TRBV12-4 medium-sized ASSLQTANQPQH
TRBJ2-1 TRBV19 medium-sized ASSRPLGEQF
TRBJ1-2 TRBV20-1 many SAHGQRYGYT
TRBJ2-1 TRBV20-1 few SAKDRGRGEQF
TRBJ1-6 TRBV14 medium-sized ASSQDSGWYSPLH
TRBJ1-3 TRBV20-1 few SARLGSTIY
TRBJ1-6 TRBV20-1 few SASREAGSPLH
TRBJ1-1 TRBV28 many ASSPNRGRENTEAF
TRBJ1-1 TRBV7-2 few ASSSRGPVNTEAF
TRBJ2-2 TRBV20-1 few SARPFTNTGELF
TRBJ2-5 TRBV6-6 few ASSRGLAGGSETQY
TRBJ2-7 TRBV20-1 NA SATGEGYEQY
TRBJ1-4 TRBV9 NA ASSVGSSGEKLF
TRBJ1-2 TRBV6-5 medium-sized ASSYRRHYGYT
TRBJ1-1 TRBV19 many ASSGGESSNTEAF
TRBJ1-1 TRBV27 few ASATTGRTEAF
TRBJ1-2 TRBV20-1 medium-sized SARVEWGSGRAYGYT
TRBJ2-5 TRBV7-2 few ASSLAPWETQY
TRBJ1-1 TRBV20-1 NA SARDGGRAGTEAF
TRBJ1-1 TRBV12-5 NA ASVRRGTSGGDTEAF
TRBJ2-2 TRBV24-1 medium-sized ATSDLGSAWAGELF
TRBJ1-4 TRBV7-9 NA ASSLVGINEKLF
TRBJ2-5 TRBV28 NA ASSLSGEWDETQY
TRBJ1-1 TRBV28 NA ASSLIAGEVEAF
TRBJ1-1 TRBV6-2/TRBV6-3 many ASTPYGATNTEAF
TRBJ1-2 TRBV3-1 few ASSQDQGTYGYT
TRBJ2-5 TRBV3-1 NA ASSQDVGRQETQY
TRBJ2-3 TRBV12-3/TRBV12-4 NA ASSLASLGTRRTVTQY
TRBJ1-2 TRBV9 NA ASSVGDLGGYT
TRBJ1-5 TRBV6-1 medium-sized ASRLTGNNQPQH
TRBJ1-6 TRBV6-1 medium-sized ASSVETSPLH
TRBJ1-1 TRBV20-1 medium-sized SASRYMNTEAF
TRBJ1-4 TRBV15 NA ATSRVGEVTALQEKLF
TRBJ1-6 TRBV12-3/TRBV12-4 medium-sized ASRAARDSPLH
TRBJ2-7 TRBV5-6 few ASSLFPSYEQY
TRBJ2-7 TRBV5-6 medium-sized ASSPRGTGGKQY
TRBJ2-7 TRBV18 medium-sized ASSYGQAYEQY